A single sample is the source of the 29 T cell receptor beta chains below, sequenced in a study of blood T cell repertoires in COVID-19. TCRdb's table, derived via immunoSEQ multiplex PCR, lists solely in-frame clones and lacks some. The table includes 350,000 to 450,000 clones, approximately 86% detected once. Sequencing used peripheral blood. All receptors derive from a human donor in a cohort sampled during active COVID-19.

This chain uses TRBV19 with TRBJ2-1; D possibly corresponds to TRBD1 (6 bases). Germline values: CDR1 LNHDA, CDR2 SQIVND (reference sequence). The CDR3 runs to 15 residues. V lost 8 bases and J 6 bases, leaving 20 bases between the germline ends. The CDR3 nucleotides are TGTGCCAGTCGACCAAGGGCAGAGGGGGTCAATGAGCAGTTCTTC. Its translation is CASRPRAEGVNEQFF.

The chain recombines TRBV6-4 with TRBJ1-2, with 9 bases lining up with TRBD1. The CDR3 covers 17 residues. The germline V gene encodes CDR1 MRHNA and CDR2 SNTAGT. J was trimmed by 6 bases and V by 2 bases; bases with no gene match: 13. CDR3 in DNA: TGTGCCAGCAGTGACAAGAAGGGGACAGGGATTCTGGATGGCTACACCTTC. Its protein is CASSDKKGTGILDGYTF.

The V gene is TRBV28, the J gene TRBJ1-6, with D maybe TRBD1 (6 bases). V was clipped by 6 bases and J by 6 bases, with 12 bases between them. The CDR3 has 14 residues. The germline CDR1 and CDR2 sequences are MDHEN and SYDVKM. CDR3 residues: CASRPGTINSPLHF. The CDR3 nucleotides read TGTGCCAGCAGGCCCGGGACAATTAATTCACCCCTCCACTTT. The entire variable domain, with the rest obtained from reference TRBV28 and TRBJ1-6, is as follows: DVKVTQSSRYLVKRTGEKVFLECVQDMDHENMFWYRQDPGLGLRLIYFSYDVKMKEKGDIPEGYSVSREKKERFSLILESASTNQTSMYLCASRPGTINSPLHFGNGTRLTVT.

This clone was detected only a few times. The gene calls are TRBV5-1 and TRBJ1-1, with 7 positions matching TRBD1. The V gene end was trimmed by 4 bases and the J gene end by 4 bases; junction bases not matched to a gene: 7. Germline lookup yields CDR1 SGHRS and CDR2 YFSETQ. CDR3 length: 14 residues. The chain's CDR3 is CASSLETGRTEAFF. CDR3 sequence (DNA): TGCGCCAGCAGCCTGGAGACAGGGCGCACTGAAGCTTTCTTT.

This chain uses TRBV4-1 with TRBJ2-7; 7 bases are shared with TRBD1. CDR3 length equals 17 residues. Trimming at V came to 3 bases and at J to 3 bases, leaving 14 bases not matched to a gene. Germline V lookup: CDR1 MGHRA, CDR2 YSYEKL. The CDR3 sequence is CASSHSAGRQGIYEQYF. DNA of the CDR3: TGCGCCAGCAGCCATTCCGCAGGGAGACAGGGAATCTACGAGCAGTACTTC.

The chain carries TRBV6-5 and TRBJ2-1; 9 nucleotides line up with TRBD1. CDR3 size: 14 residues. The V segment lost 6 bases and the J segment 5 bases; nucleotides outside the gene matches: 5. From germline, CDR1 is MNHEY and CDR2 SVGAGI. CDR3 nucleotide sequence: TGTGCCAGCAGCCTGGGACAGGGAAACAATGAGCAGTTCTTC. This sequence encodes CASSLGQGNNEQFF.

This chain joins TRBV7-7 and TRBJ1-5, with D perhaps matching TRBD1 (6 bases). Trimming removed 2 bases at V and 4 bases at J, with 9 bases between. The CDR3 covers 14 residues. The V gene's germline CDR1 is SSHAT and CDR2 FNYEAQ (reference sequence). DNA for the CDR3: TGTGCCAGCAGCTTAAACCAGGGGAATCAGCCCCAGCATTTT. Translated, it gives CASSLNQGNQPQHF.

This clone was seen just once. V usage is TRBV6-5 and J usage is TRBJ2-5; no firm D call. CDR3 length: 15 amino acids. The germline V gene has CDR1 MNHEY and CDR2 SVGAGI. Trimming removed 0 bases from V and 5 bases from J, with 13 bases in between. CDR3 nucleotide sequence: TGTGCCAGCAGTTACTCGTTTCTGAGATACGAGACCCAGTACTTC. This encodes CASSYSFLRYETQYF.

The V call is TRBV4-2, the J call TRBJ2-1, with a possible D match to TRBD2 (5 bases). CDR1 is LGHNA, CDR2 YNFKEQ, per germline. This CDR3 spans 14 amino acids. V was cut by 0 bases and J by 7 bases, with 10 bases left in between. CDR3 protein: CASSQDSSSNEQFF. Here the CDR3 DNA reads TGTGCCAGCAGCCAAGATTCTAGCTCGAATGAGCAGTTCTTC.

CDR3 in amino acids: CASSSGTSGKNEQYF. As DNA, the CDR3 is TGTGCCAGCAGTTCGGGGACTAGCGGGAAGAACGAGCAGTACTTC. The rearrangement uses TRBV6-5 and TRBJ2-7; 13 bases agree with TRBD2. Germline-derived CDR1 and CDR2 are MNHEY and SVGAGI. Trimming took 4 bases from V and 5 from J; bases not matched to a gene: 5. The CDR3 is made up of 15 amino acids.

A few counts support this clone. The chain couples TRBV6-5 to TRBJ2-7; D might be TRBD2 (5 bases). The V end lost 2 bases, the J end lost 2 bases, and 13 bases lay between the germline ends. This CDR3 region has 15 residues. In germline, CDR1 is MNHEY, CDR2 SVGAGI. In DNA form, the CDR3 reads TGTGCCAGCAGTTACCGACCCCACGGGGCCTACGAGCAGTACTTC. Encoded protein: CASSYRPHGAYEQYF.

The chain is built from TRBV6-4 and TRBJ2-3; 7 positions agree with TRBD2. Trimming removed 2 bases from V and 4 bases from J; junction bases left unmatched: 6. This CDR3 comprises 15 residues. Germline V gives CDR1 MRHNA, CDR2 SNTAGT. CDR3 residues: CASSDKGRGSDTQYF. The CDR3, as DNA: TGTGCCAGCAGTGACAAAGGGAGGGGTTCAGATACGCAGTATTTT.

The chain combines TRBV3-1 (or the pseudogene TRBV3-2) with TRBJ2-3; 7 bases align to TRBD2. V shed 7 bases, J shed 2 bases, and the junction held 15 bases outside the gene matches. The CDR3 has 17 amino acids. The germline gives CDR1 LGHDT, CDR2 YNNKEL (reference sequence). CDR3 in amino acids: CASNPGDYAEVTDTQYF. Here the CDR3 DNA reads TGTGCCAGCAACCCCGGGGACTACGCAGAGGTCACAGATACGCAGTATTTT.

Only one count was recorded for this clone. This chain uses TRBV28 with TRBJ2-4; tentative D call: TRBD1 (6 bases). This CDR3 region has 15 residues. Deletions cut 2 bases from V and 6 bases from J, with 14 bases between. CDR1 and CDR2 from the germline V gene are MDHEN and SYDVKM. Here the CDR3 reads CASSLVPQGANIQYF. CDR3 in DNA: TGTGCCAGCAGTTTAGTCCCACAGGGCGCAAACATTCAGTACTTC.

J is TRBJ2-2 and V is TRBV30, with D possibly TRBD2 on 5 matching bases. The CDR3 spans 16 residues. V shed 0 bases and J shed 2 bases, with 13 bases lying between them. Looked up from germline, CDR1 is GTSNPN and CDR2 is SVGIG (reference sequence). CDR3: CAWSVLGSHNTGELFF. The CDR3 coding sequence is TGTGCCTGGAGTGTATTAGGGAGTCATAACACCGGGGAGCTGTTTTTT. Full variable domain (outside the CDR3, taken from reference TRBV30 and TRBJ2-2): SQTIHQWPATLVQPVGSPLSLECTVEGTSNPNLYWYRQAAGRGLQLLFYSVGIGQISSEVPQNLSASRPQDRQFILSSKKLLLSDSGFYLCAWSVLGSHNTGELFFGEGSRLTVL.

The chain couples TRBV7-8 to TRBJ2-5; weak D call: TRBD2 (6 bases). CDR1 is SGHVS and CDR2 is FQNEAQ in the germline V gene. V lost 8 bases and J 0 bases, leaving 19 bases between the germline ends. The CDR3 spans 16 residues. This CDR3 is CASHIFGLSDQETQYF. As DNA, the CDR3 is TGTGCCAGCCACATATTTGGACTAAGTGACCAAGAGACCCAGTACTTC.

CDR3 sequence (DNA): TGCGCCAGCAGCCAACCCTACAGGGCCGCAGAGACCCAGTACTTC. The encoded protein is CASSQPYRAAETQYF. The chain carries TRBV4-1 and TRBJ2-5, with D tentatively TRBD1 (6 bases). The CDR3 spans 15 residues. Trimming removed 2 bases from V and 4 bases from J, with 14 bases in between. The germline V gene has CDR1 MGHRA and CDR2 YSYEKL.

The J gene is TRBJ2-3, the V gene TRBV27; D possibly corresponds to TRBD1 (5 bases). Trimming left V 3 bases short and J 3 bases short, with 10 bases between. The CDR3 consists of 14 residues. Germline CDR1 reads MNHEY; CDR2 reads SMNVEV (reference sequence). This CDR3 is CASSFDSVTDTQYF. The CDR3 region has the DNA TGTGCCAGCAGTTTTGACAGCGTTACAGATACGCAGTATTTT.

The J gene is TRBJ1-6, the V gene TRBV10-2; 8 positions match TRBD1. V shed 3 bases and J 3 bases; nucleotides not matched to a gene: 4. The CDR3 consists of 16 residues. Germline V CDR1 and CDR2: WSHSY, SAAADI. CDR3 in amino acids: CASSEGDRGYNSPLHF. The CDR3 bases are TGCGCCAGCAGTGAAGGCGACAGGGGCTATAATTCACCCCTCCACTTT.

The V and J genes are TRBV28 and TRBJ2-3; 7 positions agree with TRBD2. J lost 2 bases, V lost 5 bases, and 10 bases had no gene match. The V gene's germline CDR1 is MDHEN and CDR2 SYDVKM. This CDR3 has 16 amino acids. The CDR3 protein is CASSRWREGLTDTQYF. The CDR3 DNA is TGTGCCAGCAGTCGATGGAGGGAGGGCCTCACAGATACGCAGTATTTT. The whole variable domain, filled in from reference TRBV28 and TRBJ2-3, reads DVKVTQSSRYLVKRTGEKVFLECVQDMDHENMFWYRQDPGLGLRLIYFSYDVKMKEKGDIPEGYSVSREKKERFSLILESASTNQTSMYLCASSRWREGLTDTQYFGPGTRLTVL.

The rearrangement links TRBV5-6 to TRBJ2-1; TRBD2 aligns across 8 bases. The germline gives CDR1 SGHDT, CDR2 YYEEEE. Unmatched junction bases numbered 3, after V lost 1 base and J lost 0 bases. The CDR3 runs 16 residues. The CDR3 DNA reads as TGTGCCAGCAGCTTGAAGCGGGGGAGCTCCTACAATGAGCAGTTCTTC. Protein sequence: CASSLKRGSSYNEQFF. Using reference TRBV5-6 and TRBJ2-1 for the parts outside the CDR3, the full variable domain is DAGVTQSPTHLIKTRGQQVTLRCSPKSGHDTVSWYQQALGQGPQFIFQYYEEEERQRGNFPDRFSGHQFPNYSSELNVNALLLGDSALYLCASSLKRGSSYNEQFFGPGTRLTVL.

This clone was observed a handful of times. V and J are TRBV7-8 and TRBJ2-1; the match to TRBD2 covers 9 bases. CDR3 size: 15 residues. J gave up 9 bases and V 5 bases, and 11 bases lay outside the gene matches. Germline V lookup: CDR1 SGHVS, CDR2 FQNEAQ. The CDR3 region has the DNA TGTGCCAGCAGCATTAGCGGGAGCGAGTCCAGTGAGCAGTTCTTC. Its protein product is CASSISGSESSEQFF.

In its sample, this clone was seen a few times. The chain carries TRBV7-2 and TRBJ1-6, with D hard to call. The CDR3 runs 13 residues. Trimming removed 10 bases at V and 2 bases at J, with 9 bases between. CDR1 and CDR2 (germline): SGHTA, FQGNSA. CDR3 bases: TGTGCCACCACAGTAACCTATAATTCACCCCTCCACTTT. Its translation is CATTVTYNSPLHF.

This chain uses TRBV19 with TRBJ2-7; 12 bases are a match to TRBD2. After removal of 5 bases from V and 5 bases from J, the junction contained 22 bases not matched to a gene. This CDR3 spans 20 amino acids. CDR1 and CDR2 from the germline V gene are LNHDA and SQIVND (reference sequence). CDR3 nucleotides: TGTGCCAGTAGTCCGCAGGGGCTCCTCTCGACTAGCGGGAGAGGCGACGAGCAGTACTTC. This encodes CASSPQGLLSTSGRGDEQYF.

This chain joins TRBV7-2 and TRBJ2-5; 8 bases agree with TRBD1. The CDR3 runs to 13 residues. The junction had 4 bases not matched to a gene; V was cut back by 5 bases and J by 5 bases. CDR1 is SGHTA, CDR2 FQGNSA, per germline. The CDR3 spells CASSLDRVETQYF. The CDR3 DNA reads TGTGCCAGCAGCCTGGACAGGGTCGAGACCCAGTACTTC.

The rearrangement links TRBV7-3 to TRBJ1-1; 8 bases line up with TRBD1. The junction had 12 bases not matched to a gene; V was cut back by 4 bases and J by 2 bases. Germline V gene data show CDR1 as SGHTA and CDR2 as FQGTGA. This CDR3 contains 17 residues. Written as DNA, the CDR3 is TGTGCCAGCAGCTCGACAAATTCGACAGGGGAAAACACTGAAGCTTTCTTT. Residues: CASSSTNSTGENTEAFF.

This chain links TRBV4-1 with TRBJ2-4; the match to TRBD1 covers 9 bases. The germline gives CDR1 MGHRA, CDR2 YSYEKL. The CDR3 is 18 amino acids. J was trimmed by 1 base and V by 4 bases; bases with no gene match: 11. The CDR3 DNA reads as TGCGCCAGCAGCCGGGACAGGGTGGGCCGGGGGGCCAAAAACATTCAGTACTTC. Translation gives CASSRDRVGRGAKNIQYF.

The chain carries TRBV27 and TRBJ2-7; weak D call: TRBD2 (6 bases). CDR1 and CDR2 from the germline V gene are MNHEY and SMNVEV (reference sequence). V lost 6 bases and J lost 1, with 19 bases in between. There are 16 residues in the CDR3. Written as DNA, the CDR3 is TGTGCCAGCAGCCCCCTTGGGGCAGGGAGGTCCTACGAGCAGTACTTC. Translation gives CASSPLGAGRSYEQYF.

This chain connects TRBV4-1 to TRBJ1-2; 8 nucleotides align to TRBD1. The germline gives CDR1 MGHRA, CDR2 YSYEKL. This CDR3 is built from 15 residues. The junction had 8 bases not matched to a gene; V was cut back by 4 bases and J by 4 bases. Written as DNA, the CDR3 is TGCGCCAGCAGCCCAGAAGTCGACAGGGGCTATGGCTACACCTTC. It specifies CASSPEVDRGYGYTF.